The 30 T cell receptor beta chains below come from one sample, sequenced in a study of cytomegalovirus exposure and HLA in healthy donors. The protocol was immunoSEQ multiplex PCR, while the TCRdb copy is restricted to in-frame clones and leaves out a portion. In the table there are approximately 240,000 clones, 80% to 95% of which are singletons. Source material: PBMCs. These receptors all stem from a woman younger than 30 in good health and CMV-seronegative.

This rearrangement joins TRBV6-5 to TRBJ2-7, with D perhaps TRBD1 (6 bases). This CDR3 contains 13 residues. V was trimmed by 4 bases and J by 3 bases, leaving 10 bases between them. CDR1 and CDR2 from the germline V gene are MNHEY and SVGAGI. CDR3 DNA sequence: TGTGCCAGCAGTTCTGAGACAGGCTACGAGCAGTACTTC. Translating it yields CASSSETGYEQYF.

The gene calls are TRBV11-3 and TRBJ2-2, with 7 bases identical to TRBD1. The germline gives CDR1 SGHNT, CDR2 YENEEA. The J segment lost 5 bases and the V segment lost 0 bases, leaving 3 bases of the junction unmatched. The CDR3 is 15 amino acids. The CDR3 nucleotides read TGTGCCAGCAGCTTAGATTCAGGGGGTACCGGGGAGCTGTTTTTT. This codes for CASSLDSGGTGELFF.

Here the CDR3 DNA reads TGTGCCAGTAGTATAGATCACGGGGGGGTTTCCCCTGAAGCTTTCTTT. This gives the protein CASSIDHGGVSPEAFF. This chain connects TRBV19 to TRBJ1-1; D possibly corresponds to TRBD1 (5 bases). The CDR3 spans 16 residues. Between the trimmed V and J ends, which lost 0 bases and 6 bases, there was a span of 17 bases. The germline V gene encodes CDR1 LNHDA and CDR2 SQIVND (reference sequence). The full variable domain, with the rest looked up from reference TRBV19 and TRBJ1-1, is DGGITQSPKYLFRKEGQNVTLSCEQNLNHDAMYWYRQDPGQGLRLIYYSQIVNDFQKGDIAEGYSVSREKKESFPLTVTSAQKNPTAFYLCASSIDHGGVSPEAFFGQGTRLTVV.

This clone was observed a handful of times. This chain uses TRBV5-6 with TRBJ1-6; D may be TRBD1 (6 bases). The ends were cut back, 3 bases at V and 8 bases at J, with 21 bases in the middle. The CDR3 length is 17 residues. In germline, CDR1 is SGHDT, CDR2 YYEEEE. The CDR3 DNA reads as TGTGCCAGCAGCTCGGACCATGTACAGGGTAACGATTCACCCCTCCACTTT. Encoded protein: CASSSDHVQGNDSPLHF.

This sequence joins TRBV7-8 and TRBJ2-1, with 12 bases fitting TRBD2. The germline gives CDR1 SGHVS, CDR2 FQNEAQ. V was clipped by 4 bases and J by 8 bases; unmatched bases: 15. CDR3 length: 18 amino acids. The CDR3 DNA follows: TGTGCCAGCAGCTACATCAGTCCGGGACTAGCGGGTTTTTATGAGCAGTTCTTC. Protein sequence: CASSYISPGLAGFYEQFF.

The chain has TRBV6-5 and TRBJ2-6; TRBD2 might be the D (6 bases). CDR1 is MNHEY and CDR2 is SVGAGI in the germline V gene. Trimming stripped 5 bases from V and 4 bases from J, with 12 bases between. This CDR3 has 15 residues. DNA for the CDR3: TGTGCCAGCAGTCTTGGGGGGAGGGGGGCCAACGTCCTGACTTTC. This codes for CASSLGGRGANVLTF.

The chain recombines TRBV5-6 with TRBJ1-2; D is undetermined. This CDR3 contains 11 residues. CDR1 SGHDT and CDR2 YYEEEE come from the germline V gene. The V end was cut by 5 bases, the J end by 7 bases, with 9 bases between. The CDR3: CASRDEGGYTF. The CDR3 DNA reads TGTGCCAGCAGAGACGAGGGTGGCTACACCTTC.

This chain uses TRBV14 with TRBJ2-5; 7 bases map to TRBD1. The CDR3 extends over 15 amino acids. The germline V gene has CDR1 SGHDN and CDR2 FVKESK. V trimming: 2 bases; J trimming: 4 bases; junction bases outside the gene matches: 7. The CDR3 loop is CASSQRQGMRETQYF. CDR3 coding DNA: TGTGCCAGCAGCCAACGACAGGGAATGAGAGAGACCCAGTACTTC.

Points on this clone: The sample has other DNA sequences that encode this CDR3 too. The rearrangement links TRBV5-1 to TRBJ2-7, with D tentatively TRBD1 (5 bases). Per germline, CDR1 SGHRS and CDR2 YFSETQ. The CDR3 has 14 residues. V was shortened by 0 bases and J by 2 bases, with 9 bases between the two germline ends. For the CDR3, the DNA is TGCGCCAGCAGCTTGGGGCAGGGCGCCTACGAGCAGTACTTC. Translating gives CASSLGQGAYEQYF. The entire variable domain, with the rest obtained from reference TRBV5-1 and TRBJ2-7, is as follows: KAGVTQTPRYLIKTRGQQVTLSCSPISGHRSVSWYQQTPGQGLQFLFEYFSETQRNKGNFPGRFSGRQFSNSRSEMNVSTLELGDSALYLCASSLGQGAYEQYFGPGTRLTVT.

The rearrangement links TRBV29-1 to TRBJ1-3; D is unresolved. The CDR3 has 12 amino acids. Germline CDR1 reads SQVTM; CDR2 reads ANQGSEA. With 5 bases removed from V and 4 bases from J, the gap between germline ends came to 9 bases. The CDR3 reads CSVMSEGNTIYF. The CDR3 DNA is TGCAGCGTTATGTCCGAGGGAAACACCATATATTTT.

The chain recombines TRBV19 with TRBJ1-1; D not resolved. The V gene lost 7 bases and the J gene lost 3 bases, with 15 bases spanning the gap. The CDR3 loop spans 14 amino acids. CDR1 and CDR2 (germline): LNHDA, SQIVND (reference sequence). CDR3 DNA sequence: TGTGCCAGTATCCGGAGGAGACCCGACACTGAAGCTTTCTTT. Residues: CASIRRRPDTEAFF.

The chain employs TRBV13 and TRBJ2-7; 12 positions match TRBD2. Trimming took 5 bases from V and 4 from J; bases not matched to a gene: 9. There are 16 residues in the CDR3. Germline V gene lookup returns CDR1 PRHDT and CDR2 FYEKMQ (reference sequence). The CDR3 sequence: CASSHRTSGIAYEQYF. The CDR3 region has the DNA TGTGCCAGCAGCCACAGGACTAGCGGGATCGCGTACGAGCAGTACTTC.

The gene calls are TRBV28 and TRBJ1-2; 8 positions agree with TRBD1. J gave up 5 bases and V 4 bases, and 6 bases lay outside the gene matches. Germline V lookup: CDR1 MDHEN, CDR2 SYDVKM. This CDR3 comprises 14 residues. The CDR3 is CASSSGQADYGYTF. The CDR3 DNA reads TGTGCCAGCAGTTCGGGACAGGCCGATTATGGCTACACCTTC.

This chain connects TRBV25-1 to TRBJ2-1, with D hard to call. The CDR3 is 14 amino acids. Germline V lookup: CDR1 MGHDK, CDR2 SYGVNS. V lost 4 bases, J lost 6 bases, and 13 bases lay in between. Here the CDR3 DNA reads TGTGCCAGCAGTGGGAACTACGTTGGCAATGAGCAGTTCTTC. Its translation is CASSGNYVGNEQFF.

In the case of this clone: Distinct nucleotide sequences in the sample also encode this CDR3. The chain uses TRBV11-3 and TRBJ2-3; 14 nucleotides align to TRBD2. CDR1 and CDR2 (germline): SGHNT, YENEEA. The trim removed 3 bases at V and 3 bases at J, leaving 2 bases unmatched. CDR3 size: 16 residues. The CDR3 DNA is TGTGCCAGCAGCTTGGGACTAGCGGGAGCGACAGATACGCAGTATTTT. Protein sequence: CASSLGLAGATDTQYF.

The gene calls are TRBV5-5 and TRBJ1-2; tentative D call: TRBD1 (6 bases). The V end was cut by 6 bases, the J end by 5 bases, with 14 bases between. Germline CDR1 reads SGHKS; CDR2 reads YYEKEE (reference sequence). This CDR3 has 13 residues. CDR3 DNA sequence: TGTGCCAGCATCCTGACAGGCTCATATGGCTACACCTTC. It codes for CASILTGSYGYTF.

This clone occurred a few times. J is TRBJ2-7 and V is TRBV7-8; D is perhaps TRBD1 (6 bases). The CDR3 consists of 15 residues. The germline V gene has CDR1 SGHVS and CDR2 FQNEAQ. V shed 4 bases and J shed 2 bases, with 15 bases lying between them. The CDR3 DNA follows: TGTGCCAGCAGCTCCATGACAGGTCCGCCCTACGAGCAGTACTTC. Its translation: CASSSMTGPPYEQYF.

V is TRBV15 and J is TRBJ1-5; 8 bases are shared with TRBD1. V dropped 3 bases and J dropped 7; count of bases not matched to a gene: 14. The V gene's germline CDR1 is LNHNV and CDR2 YYDKDF (reference sequence). This CDR3 comprises 17 residues. The CDR3 here is CATSSAGGDHLSQPQHF. As DNA, the CDR3 is TGTGCCACCAGCAGTGCAGGGGGCGATCATCTCAGCCAGCCCCAGCATTTT.

There are a few counts of this clone. The sample contains more than one DNA sequence encoding this CDR3. The genes are TRBV5-1 and TRBJ1-1, with 10 nucleotides matching TRBD1. CDR1 is SGHRS, CDR2 YFSETQ, per germline. V lost 0 bases and J lost 5; bases outside the gene matches: 4. This CDR3 contains 15 residues. The CDR3 DNA is TGCGCCAGCAGCTTGGATGGGACAGGGGAAACTGAAGCTTTCTTT. It specifies CASSLDGTGETEAFF. Based on the CDR3 plus reference TRBV5-1 and TRBJ1-1, the full variable domain is KAGVTQTPRYLIKTRGQQVTLSCSPISGHRSVSWYQQTPGQGLQFLFEYFSETQRNKGNFPGRFSGRQFSNSRSEMNVSTLELGDSALYLCASSLDGTGETEAFFGQGTRLTVV.

This clone has just a few counts. The chain carries TRBV10-2 and TRBJ2-7; D is undetermined. V shed 6 bases and J shed 4 bases, with 4 bases lying between them. Germline values: CDR1 WSHSY, CDR2 SAAADI. The CDR3 has 10 amino acids. DNA of the CDR3: TGCGCCAGCAGGTTATACGAGCAGTACTTC. Encoded protein: CASRLYEQYF.

The V and J genes are TRBV6-1 and TRBJ1-5, with D possibly TRBD1 on 5 matching bases. V lost 11 bases to trimming and J lost 2 bases, with 19 bases between them. Germline loops: CDR1 MNHNS, CDR2 SASEGT. CDR3 length: 15 amino acids. Written as DNA, the CDR3 is TGTGCCGGCCGGCAGGGTGGTAACGGCAATCAGCCCCAGCATTTT. Encoded protein: CAGRQGGNGNQPQHF.

V is TRBV10-1 and J is TRBJ2-2; D is uncertain. The germline V gene encodes CDR1 WNHNN and CDR2 SYGVQD (reference sequence). Trimming stripped 3 bases from V and 5 bases from J, with 16 bases between. The CDR3 runs to 16 residues. DNA of the CDR3: TGCGCCAGCAGTGAACTAAAGAGTTTGAAGACCGGGGAGCTGTTTTTT. This translates into CASSELKSLKTGELFF.

This rearrangement joins TRBV5-1 to TRBJ2-7, with 7 bases matching TRBD2. CDR3 size: 16 residues. Unmatched junction bases numbered 10, after V lost 2 bases and J lost 2 bases. CDR1 SGHRS and CDR2 YFSETQ come from the germline V gene. The CDR3 sequence: CASSFRRAGRPYEQYF. CDR3 coding DNA: TGCGCCAGCAGCTTCCGGCGAGCGGGAAGGCCCTACGAGCAGTACTTC.

This chain's CDR3 is CASSLNPGADTQYF. For the CDR3, the DNA is TGTGCCAGCAGCTTAAACCCAGGGGCAGATACGCAGTATTTT. The genes are TRBV7-3 and TRBJ2-3; perhaps TRBD1 as D (6 bases). Germline CDR1 is SGHTA and CDR2 is FQGTGA. V was trimmed by 1 base and J by 4 bases, leaving 9 bases between them. This CDR3 spans 14 amino acids.

Here the CDR3 DNA reads TGTGCCAGCAGAGGGGGGGAGTCTTTCTTT. This translates into CASRGGESFF. This chain connects TRBV2 to TRBJ1-1; D might be TRBD1 (6 bases). The V end was cut by 6 bases, the J end by 12 bases, with 11 bases between. The CDR3 spans 10 residues. CDR1 and CDR2 from the germline V gene are SNHLY and FYNNEI.

J is TRBJ2-2 and V is TRBV7-9; TRBD1 matches 8 bases. The V segment lost 5 bases and the J segment 4 bases; nucleotides outside the gene matches: 9. Per the germline V gene, CDR1 is SEHNR and CDR2 is FQNEAQ (reference sequence). The length of the CDR3 is 16 residues. Written as DNA, the CDR3 is TGTGCCAGCAGCCCAAGGGACAGGCGGGCCACCGGGGAGCTGTTTTTT. Amino acids: CASSPRDRRATGELFF.

This rearrangement joins TRBV7-7 to TRBJ1-5; D uncertain. CDR3 size: 16 residues. Trimming pared 5 bases from V and 2 bases from J, leaving 16 bases between. Looked up from germline, CDR1 is SSHAT and CDR2 is FNYEAQ (reference sequence). The CDR3 loop reads CASSHAGEGGNQPQHF. In DNA form, the CDR3 reads TGTGCCAGCAGCCACGCCGGGGAGGGAGGCAATCAGCCCCAGCATTTT. Supplemented by reference TRBV7-7 and TRBJ1-5, the full variable domain reads GAGVSQSPRYKVTKRGQDVTLRCDPISSHATLYWYQQALGQGPEFLTYFNYEAQPDKSGLPSDRFSAERPEGSISTLTIQRTEQRDSAMYRCASSHAGEGGNQPQHFGDGTRLSIL.

The rearrangement uses TRBV28 and TRBJ1-6; TRBD1 matches 8 bases. The V gene's germline CDR1 is MDHEN and CDR2 SYDVKM. This CDR3 spans 16 amino acids. J gave up 10 bases and V 5 bases, and 13 bases lay outside the gene matches. The DNA for the CDR3 is TGTGCCAGCAGTACAGCTCAGGGGGCAATGGGCTCACCCCTCCACTTT. This codes for CASSTAQGAMGSPLHF.

The rearrangement uses TRBV9 and TRBJ1-4; 9 nucleotides agree with TRBD1. The V and J ends lost 2 bases and 6 bases, in that order; junction bases with no gene match: 5. Germline V gene lookup returns CDR1 SGDLS and CDR2 YYNGEE. There are 15 residues in the CDR3. The CDR3 sequence is CASSVAQGAYEKLFF. CDR3 nucleotide sequence: TGTGCCAGCAGCGTGGCACAGGGGGCTTATGAAAAACTGTTTTTT.

The rearrangement joins TRBV5-1 to TRBJ2-7, with 9 bases matching TRBD2. This CDR3 comprises 15 residues. V lost 4 bases, J lost 6 bases, and 11 bases stayed unmatched. Germline CDR1 is SGHRS and CDR2 is YFSETQ. The CDR3 region has the DNA TGCGCCAGCAGCCCCCGCGGGGGGGCAGTAGGCGAGCAGTACTTC. This sequence encodes CASSPRGGAVGEQYF.